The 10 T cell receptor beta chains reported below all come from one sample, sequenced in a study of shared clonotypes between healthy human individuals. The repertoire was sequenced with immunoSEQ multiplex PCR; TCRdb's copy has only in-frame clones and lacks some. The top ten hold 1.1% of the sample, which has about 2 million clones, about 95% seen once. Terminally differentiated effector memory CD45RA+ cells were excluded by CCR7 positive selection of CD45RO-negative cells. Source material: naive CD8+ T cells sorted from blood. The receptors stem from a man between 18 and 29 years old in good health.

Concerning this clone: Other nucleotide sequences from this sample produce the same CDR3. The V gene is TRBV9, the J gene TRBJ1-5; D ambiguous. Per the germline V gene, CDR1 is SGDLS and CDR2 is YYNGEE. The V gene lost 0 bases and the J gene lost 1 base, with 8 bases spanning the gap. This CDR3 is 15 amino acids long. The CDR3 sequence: CASSVGSGSNQPQHF. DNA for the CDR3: TGTGCCAGCAGCGTAGGATCGGGGAGCAATCAGCCCCAGCATTTT.

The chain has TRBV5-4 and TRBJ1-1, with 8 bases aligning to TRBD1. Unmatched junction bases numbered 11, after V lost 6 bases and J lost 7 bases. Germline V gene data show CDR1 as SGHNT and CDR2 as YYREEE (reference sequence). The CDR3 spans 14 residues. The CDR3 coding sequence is TGTGCCAGCAACGCCGGGACAGGAGTACTTGAAGCTTTCTTT. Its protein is CASNAGTGVLEAFF.

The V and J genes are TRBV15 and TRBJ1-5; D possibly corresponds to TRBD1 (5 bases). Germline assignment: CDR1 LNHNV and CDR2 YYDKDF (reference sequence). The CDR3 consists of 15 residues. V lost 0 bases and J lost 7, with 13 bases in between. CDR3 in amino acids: CATSRDRGAEQPQHF. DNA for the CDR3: TGTGCCACCAGCAGAGATCGCGGGGCAGAACAGCCCCAGCATTTT.

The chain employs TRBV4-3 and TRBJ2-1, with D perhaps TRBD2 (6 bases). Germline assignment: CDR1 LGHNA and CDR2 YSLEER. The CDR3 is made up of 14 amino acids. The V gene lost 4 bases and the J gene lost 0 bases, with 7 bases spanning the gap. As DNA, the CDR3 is TGCGCCAGCAGCCGGAGGGACTCCTACAATGAGCAGTTCTTC. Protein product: CASSRRDSYNEQFF.

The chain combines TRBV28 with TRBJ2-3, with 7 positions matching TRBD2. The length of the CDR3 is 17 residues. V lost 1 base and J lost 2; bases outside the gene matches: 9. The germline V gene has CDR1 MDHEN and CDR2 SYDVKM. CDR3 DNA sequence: TGTGCCAGCAGTTTATTCAGACTAGCCTCTAACACAGATACGCAGTATTTT. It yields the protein CASSLFRLASNTDTQYF.

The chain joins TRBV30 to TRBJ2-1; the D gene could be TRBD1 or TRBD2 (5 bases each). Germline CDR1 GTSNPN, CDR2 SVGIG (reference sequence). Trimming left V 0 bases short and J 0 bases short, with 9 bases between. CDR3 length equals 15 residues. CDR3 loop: CAWSVWGSSYNEQFF. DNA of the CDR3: TGTGCCTGGAGTGTATGGGGGAGCTCCTACAATGAGCAGTTCTTC.

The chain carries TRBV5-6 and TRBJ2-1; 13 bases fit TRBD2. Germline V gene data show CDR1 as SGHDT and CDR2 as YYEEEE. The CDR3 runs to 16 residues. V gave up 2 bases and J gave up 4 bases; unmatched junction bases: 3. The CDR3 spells CASSLPGLAGYNEQFF. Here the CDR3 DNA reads TGTGCCAGCAGCTTACCGGGACTAGCGGGGTACAATGAGCAGTTCTTC.

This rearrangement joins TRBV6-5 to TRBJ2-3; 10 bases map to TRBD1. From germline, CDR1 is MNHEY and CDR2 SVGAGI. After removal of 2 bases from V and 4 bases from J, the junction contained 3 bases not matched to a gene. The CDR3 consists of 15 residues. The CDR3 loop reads CASSYDRGPADTQYF. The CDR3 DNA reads TGTGCCAGCAGTTACGACAGGGGGCCGGCAGATACGCAGTATTTT.

CDR3 DNA: TGTGCCAGCAGTTATACAGGGGGCTTGTACACTGAAGCTTTCTTT. This sequence encodes CASSYTGGLYTEAFF. The chain uses TRBV27 and TRBJ1-1; 9 bases are a match to TRBD1. In germline, CDR1 is MNHEY, CDR2 SMNVEV (reference sequence). The V segment lost 4 bases and the J segment 3 bases; nucleotides outside the gene matches: 6. The CDR3 covers 15 residues.

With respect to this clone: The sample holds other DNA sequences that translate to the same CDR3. Written as DNA, the CDR3 is TGTGCCAGCAGCGTAGCCGGGACAGGCTACGAGCAGTACTTC. Translated: CASSVAGTGYEQYF. The gene calls are TRBV9 and TRBJ2-7; 8 bases agree with TRBD1. J gave up 3 bases and V 0 bases, and 2 bases lay outside the gene matches. The CDR3 loop spans 14 amino acids. Looked up from germline, CDR1 is SGDLS and CDR2 is YYNGEE.